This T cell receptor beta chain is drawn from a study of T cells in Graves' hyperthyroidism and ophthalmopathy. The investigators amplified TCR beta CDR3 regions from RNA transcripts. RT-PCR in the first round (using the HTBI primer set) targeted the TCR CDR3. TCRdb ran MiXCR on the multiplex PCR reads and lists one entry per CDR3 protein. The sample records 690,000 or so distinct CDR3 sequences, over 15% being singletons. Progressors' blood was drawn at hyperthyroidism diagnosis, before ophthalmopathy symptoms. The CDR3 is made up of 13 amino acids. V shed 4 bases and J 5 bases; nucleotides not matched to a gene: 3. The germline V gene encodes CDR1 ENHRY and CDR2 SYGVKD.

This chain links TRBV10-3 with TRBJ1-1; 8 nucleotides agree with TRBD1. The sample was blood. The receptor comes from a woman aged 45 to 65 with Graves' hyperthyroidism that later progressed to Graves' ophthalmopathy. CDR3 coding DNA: TGTGCCATCAGTGGTACAGGGGGGACTGAAGCTTTCTTT. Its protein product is CAISGTGGTEAFF.